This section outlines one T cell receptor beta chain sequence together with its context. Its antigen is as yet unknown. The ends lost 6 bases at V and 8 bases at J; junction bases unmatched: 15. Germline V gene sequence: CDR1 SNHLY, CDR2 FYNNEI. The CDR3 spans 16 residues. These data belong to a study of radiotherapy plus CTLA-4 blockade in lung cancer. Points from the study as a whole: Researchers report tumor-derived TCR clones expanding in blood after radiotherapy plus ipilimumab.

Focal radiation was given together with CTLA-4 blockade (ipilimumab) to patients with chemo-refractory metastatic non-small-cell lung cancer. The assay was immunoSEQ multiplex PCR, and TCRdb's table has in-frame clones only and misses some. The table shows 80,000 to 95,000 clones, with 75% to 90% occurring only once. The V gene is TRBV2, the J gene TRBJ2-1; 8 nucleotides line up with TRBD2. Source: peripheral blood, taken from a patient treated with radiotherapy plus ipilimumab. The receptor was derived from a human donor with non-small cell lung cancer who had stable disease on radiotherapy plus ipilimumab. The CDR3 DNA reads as TGTGCCAGCAGCGCACTCTCCGGGACTAGGTTTTATGAGCAGTTCTTC. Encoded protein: CASSALSGTRFYEQFF. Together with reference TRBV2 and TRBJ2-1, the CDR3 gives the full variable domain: EPEVTQTPSHQVTQMGQEVILRCVPISNHLYFYWYRQILGQKVEFLVSFYNNEISEKSEIFDDQFSVERPDGSNFTLKIRSTKLEDSAMYFCASSALSGTRFYEQFFGPGTRLTVL.